This TCR beta chain was observed in a study of shared clonotypes between healthy human individuals. Sequencing was performed on unsorted PBMC DNA using ten immunoSEQ deep assay plates. In the original workflow: Filtering differed for immunoSEQ, which gave only junction sequences without quality scores. TCRdb's copy holds only in-frame clones and misses some; the assay was immunoSEQ multiplex PCR. The V and J calls and the clone size are those of that table, but D and trimming were determined from the DNA. The top ten clones hold approximately 12% of a sample with 450,000 to 550,000 clones, approximately 85% of them seen once. This CDR3 comprises 16 residues. V shed 6 bases and J shed 0 bases, with 15 bases lying between them. Germline assignment: CDR1 MDHEN and CDR2 SYDVKM.

The TCR was taken from a woman between 40 and 55 years old in good health. Some clones in this sample may be carry-over from other donors' samples. The chain has TRBV28 and TRBJ1-3; maybe TRBD1 (6 bases). The sample consisted of PBMCs. CDR3 nucleotides: TGTGCCAGCAGATCTCCGGGACACCTCTCTGGAAACACCATATATTTT. Protein: CASRSPGHLSGNTIYF. Full variable domain (missing parts from reference TRBV28 and TRBJ1-3): DVKVTQSSRYLVKRTGEKVFLECVQDMDHENMFWYRQDPGLGLRLIYFSYDVKMKEKGDIPEGYSVSREKKERFSLILESASTNQTSMYLCASRSPGHLSGNTIYFGEGSWLTVV.